This T cell receptor beta chain was profiled in a study of blood T cell repertoires in COVID-19 (dated by TCRdb to about 2020). Turning to the overall study: Samples covering the acute and convalescent phases of COVID-19 were provided by collaborators in the United States, Italy and Spain. Deeply sampled blood TCRbeta repertoires from subjects exposed to, actively infected with, or recovered from COVID-19 were included in the dataset. The material from the prospective study consisted of cDNA or gDNA derived from T cells, B-cell-depleted T cells, or PBMCs. The samples were drawn from the first 160 participants of the ongoing ImmuneRACE study and from 950 to 1,500 subjects provided by 6 global collaborators. The repertoires were released in a freely available public database intended as a resource for research on the immune response to SARS-CoV-2. Where HLA class I and class II types were available, the types were taken from metadata supplied by the sample provider, not from assay-based typing. A de-identified subject ID, COVID-19 status, age in years and sex were almost always included in the sample metadata.

The immunoSEQ Assay, a bias-controlled multiplex PCR, was used to amplify TCRbeta CDR3 regions from genomic DNA. Per the original workflow: Within the assay, amplification of reference gene primers was used to estimate how many nucleated cells each sample contained. To quantify the absolute abundance of each unique TCRbeta CDR3 rearrangement, sequence reads were collapsed and filtered. For each sample, productive Simpson clonality was calculated as the square root of Simpson's diversity index across productive rearrangements. This immuneACCESS table, as held by TCRdb, lists in-frame sequences with V and J called but not all clones. Of the missing ones, under half trace to an unresolved V gene in checked studies; the others have no known cause. V and J calls and clone size come straight from that table; D and trimming were deduced from the DNA. This sample is represented by around 260,000 clones; about nine tenths of them were singletons. Together, the top ten hold around 3% of the sample.

The investigation overall reported the following: The amount of clinical and demographic metadata varied by source and participant and was provided uncurated.

Regarding this clone: No antigen is known for it. Qualities for individual bases were not recorded, and no much larger clone is one base off.

Whole blood was collected in K2EDTA tubes by collaborating institutions according to the institutions' own protocols. For TCRbeta analysis, collaborators shipped samples as frozen whole blood, isolated PBMCs, or DNA extracted from either of those sample types. This TCR derives from a woman aged 25 to 45 with active or convalescent COVID-19. Sequenced input: peripheral blood.

The CDR3 sequence is CASSSPRLAGHPYQETQYF. The base sequence is TGTGCCAGCAGCTCACCCCGACTAGCGGGTCACCCCTACCAAGAGACCCAGTACTTC. The rearranged segments are TRBV7-6 and TRBJ2-5, with 10 central nucleotides matching TRBD2. The germline V gene supplies CDR1 SGHVS and CDR2 FNYEAQ. Clipping removes 4 bases from V and 0 bases from J, with 14 as the unmatched junction base count. From the cysteine up to the phenylalanine, the CDR3 has a length of 19 residues. Only CDR3 DNA remains: 57 bases, in frame from the first base.